Each of the 26 T cell receptor beta chains below was sequenced from the same sample in a study of post-analysis software for immune sequencing data. Whole-study results and caveats: Comparison of patients with controls showed four or five TRBV segments more frequent in patients, TRBV5-6, TRBV5-1 and TRBV20-1 among them.

Their antigen targets remain unknown. TCR beta cDNA libraries had unique molecular identifiers. Each CDR3 protein is one row after TCRdb ran MiXCR on the PCR reads. Of about 460,000 distinct CDR3 sequences listed, under 55% are singletons. Sequenced input: blood. The receptors stem from a girl aged 10-17 years with multiple sclerosis.

The genes are TRBV11-2 and TRBJ2-3; the D is unclear. Germline lookup yields CDR1 SGHAT and CDR2 FQNNGV. V shed 4 bases and J shed 2 bases, with 13 bases lying between them. This CDR3 is 15 amino acids long. The CDR3 DNA reads as TGTGCCAGCAGCTCCCTAGATAGGTTCACAGATACGCAGTATTTT. Its protein is CASSSLDRFTDTQYF. Based on the CDR3 plus reference TRBV11-2 and TRBJ2-3, the full variable domain is EAGVAQSPRYKIIEKRQSVAFWCNPISGHATLYWYQQILGQGPKLLIQFQNNGVVDDSQLPKDRFSAERLKGVDSTLKIQPAKLEDSAVYLCASSSLDRFTDTQYFGPGTRLTVL.

The CDR3 nucleotides are TGTGCCAGCAGCTCCCGGGGCCGATGGGAAGAGACCCAGTACTTC. Translated, it gives CASSSRGRWEETQYF. The chain is built from TRBV5-6 and TRBJ2-7; D may match TRBD1 or TRBD2 (5 bases each). With the DNA end fitting TRBJ2-5 better, the J assignment may be wrong. The CDR3 covers 15 residues. CDR1 is SGHDT and CDR2 is YYEEEE in the germline V gene.

The gene calls are TRBV5-1 and TRBJ2-7; D ambiguous. The CDR3 has 13 residues. CDR1 SGHRS and CDR2 YFSETQ come from the germline V gene. The germline V and J ends were trimmed by 4 bases and 4 bases, with 12 bases remaining between them. In DNA, the CDR3 is TGCGCCAGCAGCCGAGAGGTCCCTTACGAGCAGTACTTC. Its protein product is CASSREVPYEQYF.

On this clonotype: The junction and the germline gene differ at one end; a read error may be behind it. This chain joins TRBV12-3 or TRBV12-4 and TRBJ2-5, with 8 bases identical to TRBD2. The CDR3 is 15 amino acids. Written as DNA, the CDR3 is TGTGCCTGCAGTTCCCAAGCGGGGGCCCAAAGGGAGCAGTACTTC. Amino acids: CACSSQAGAQREQYF.

A word on this clonotype: It may be a read error: a sequence one base away is much more abundant. The chain recombines TRBV11-3 with TRBJ2-5; the match to TRBD2 covers 7 bases. The CDR3 contains 14 residues. Germline assignment: CDR1 SGHNT and CDR2 YENEEA. With 5 bases clipped from V and 11 bases from J, the junction kept 14 bases outside the gene matches. The CDR3 DNA follows: TGTGCCAGCAGCCTCCGGGACTATTCGAATGAGCAGTACTTC. Protein: CASSLRDYSNEQYF.

This sequence joins TRBV4-1 and TRBJ1-6, with D maybe TRBD1 (5 bases). The CDR3 extends over 18 amino acids. V was trimmed by 0 bases and J by 0 bases, leaving 12 bases between them. Germline V gene lookup returns CDR1 MGHRA and CDR2 YSYEKL. DNA for the CDR3: TGCGCCAGCAGCCAAGAGCAGGGATCGAGCTCCTATAATTCACCCCTCCACTTT. As protein: CASSQEQGSSSYNSPLHF.

A word on this clonotype: At one end the junction does not follow the germline gene, possibly because of a read error. The V call is TRBV20-1, the J call TRBJ1-2; no clear D gene. The length of the CDR3 is 12 residues. Germline V gene sequence: CDR1 DFQATT, CDR2 SNEGSKA (reference sequence). The CDR3 region is CRASLLQDGYTF. CDR3 nucleotide sequence: TGCAGGGCTAGCCTCCTTCAAGATGGCTACACCTTC.

This clonotype was seen a few times. As DNA, the CDR3 is TGCGCCAGCAGCCAAGCGCAGTCTAGCGGGAGTTCCTACGAGCAGTACTTC. It encodes CASSQAQSSGSSYEQYF. The chain recombines TRBV4-1 with TRBJ2-7; 10 positions agree with TRBD2. CDR3 length equals 17 residues. J gave up 1 base and V 1 base, and 7 bases lay outside the gene matches. Germline V gene lookup returns CDR1 MGHRA and CDR2 YSYEKL.

The chain couples TRBV29-1 to TRBJ1-2; possibly TRBD1 for D (5 bases). This CDR3 has 12 amino acids. CDR1 and CDR2 (germline): SQVTM, ANQGSEA. V gave up 0 bases and J gave up 7 bases, with 9 bases separating them. The CDR3 region is CSVEEGTGGYTF. In DNA form, the CDR3 reads TGCAGCGTTGAAGAAGGGACCGGTGGCTACACCTTC.

This clonotype was recorded a few times. This chain joins TRBV6-5 and TRBJ1-6, with 8 bases that match TRBD1. The V gene's germline CDR1 is MNHEY and CDR2 SVGAGI. The CDR3 has 15 amino acids. J was trimmed by 10 bases and V by 6 bases; bases with no gene match: 11. The CDR3 reads CASRSQGASQSPLHF. DNA of the CDR3: TGTGCCAGCAGATCCCAGGGGGCTAGTCAATCACCCCTCCACTTT.

The rearrangement joins TRBV4-2 to TRBJ2-1; D not resolved. The germline CDR1 and CDR2 sequences are LGHNA and YNFKEQ. The CDR3 has 13 residues. V lost 3 bases and J lost 6, with 9 bases in between. For the CDR3, the DNA is TGTGCCAGCAGCCACGTCCTAGGCAATGAGCAGTTCTTC. This sequence encodes CASSHVLGNEQFF.

This chain joins TRBV7-2 and TRBJ2-1, with D uncertain. CDR3 length: 15 residues. Germline loops: CDR1 SGHTA, CDR2 FQGNSA. Trimming pared 5 bases from V and 3 bases from J, leaving 14 bases between. The CDR3 loop is CASSPQSGNYNEQFF. CDR3 DNA sequence: TGTGCCAGCAGCCCACAATCTGGGAACTACAATGAGCAGTTCTTC.

This chain links TRBV9 with TRBJ2-4, with D tentatively TRBD1 or TRBD2 (6 bases each). The J call may be in error: the DNA end matches TRBJ2-7 better. The CDR3 covers 15 residues. Germline CDR1 and CDR2: SGDLS and YYNGEE. CDR3 nucleotide sequence: TGTGCCAGCAGCCTAGAACAGGGAGGTCCCTACGAGCAGTACTTC. As protein: CASSLEQGGPYEQYF.

This clonotype came up a few times. The gene calls are TRBV20-1 and TRBJ2-5; TRBD1 might be the D (5 bases). The DNA end favors TRBJ2-7, so the J call may be wrong. Per the germline V gene, CDR1 is DFQATT and CDR2 is SNEGSKA (reference sequence). The CDR3 spans 15 residues. The CDR3 DNA sequence: TGCAGTGCTAGAGTGTCAGGGTACGGGTATCTCGAGCAGTACTTC. Translating gives CSARVSGYGYLEQYF.

This clonotype was counted between two and nine times. The chain recombines TRBV5-1 with TRBJ2-3; D not resolved. CDR1 is SGHRS and CDR2 is YFSETQ in the germline V gene. Trimming shortened V by 0 bases and J by 3 bases, and 11 bases separated the two germline ends. The CDR3 has 15 residues. The CDR3 is CASSLAGSRTDTQYF. CDR3 coding DNA: TGCGCCAGCAGCTTGGCCGGGTCCCGGACAGATACGCAGTATTTT.

The chain recombines TRBV7-2 with TRBJ2-3; TRBD2 might be the D (6 bases). V shed 2 bases and J shed 4 bases, with 10 bases lying between them. This CDR3 comprises 14 residues. Germline CDR1 is SGHTA and CDR2 is FQGNSA. The DNA of the CDR3 is TGTGCCAGCAGCTTACTGAGGGAGGCAGATACGCAGTATTTT. Encoded protein: CASSLLREADTQYF.

V is TRBV11-2 and J is TRBJ2-1; tentative D call: TRBD2 (6 bases). This CDR3 spans 11 amino acids. Germline V lookup: CDR1 SGHAT, CDR2 FQNNGV. V dropped 4 bases and J dropped 8 bases, with 6 bases sitting between them. CDR3 bases: TGTGCCAGCAGCTGGGAGGATGAGCAGTTCTTC. It translates to CASSWEDEQFF.

There are a few counts of this clonotype. This chain links TRBV20-1 with TRBJ2-5; TRBD1 matches 8 bases. The CDR3 loop spans 14 amino acids. Germline V CDR1 and CDR2: DFQATT, SNEGSKA (reference sequence). J lost 5 bases, V lost 0 bases, and 5 bases had no gene match. CDR3 DNA: TGCAGTGCTAGAGAATGGACAGGGTTGGAGACCCAGTACTTC. Its translation: CSAREWTGLETQYF.

V is TRBV27 and J is TRBJ2-1; 11 bases line up with TRBD2. Germline CDR1 MNHEY, CDR2 SMNVEV (reference sequence). The V segment lost 4 bases and the J segment 0 bases; nucleotides outside the gene matches: 8. This CDR3 spans 18 amino acids. The CDR3, as DNA: TGTGCCAGCAGTTCTGGGACTAGCGGAGTCCACTCCTACAATGAGCAGTTCTTC. Encoded protein: CASSSGTSGVHSYNEQFF.

The genes are TRBV20-1 and TRBJ2-3; D is undetermined. V was shortened by 6 bases and J by 6 bases, with 16 bases between the two germline ends. CDR1 and CDR2 from the germline V gene are DFQATT and SNEGSKA (reference sequence). This CDR3 has 13 residues. The CDR3 DNA reads as TGCAGTGCGATTCTCCCCGGCGCGGATACGCAGTATTTT. Amino acids: CSAILPGADTQYF.

The chain combines TRBV4-1 with TRBJ2-5; D unclear. The CDR3 is 15 residues long. In germline, CDR1 is MGHRA, CDR2 YSYEKL. V lost 4 bases to trimming and J lost 0 bases, with 12 bases between them. CDR3 sequence reads: CASSRGPEYQETQYF. CDR3 coding DNA: TGCGCCAGCAGCCGAGGACCGGAGTACCAAGAGACCCAGTACTTC.

This clonotype appeared a few times. Relative to the germline gene, one junction end is altered; a read error may explain this. This chain uses TRBV5-1 with TRBJ1-2; tentative D call: TRBD1 (6 bases). The length of the CDR3 is 13 residues. In germline, CDR1 is SGHRS, CDR2 YFSETQ. CDR3 DNA: TGCGCCAGCGGCTTGACCGGGGGCGGAGGCTACACCTTC. This encodes CASGLTGGGGYTF.

The V and J genes are TRBV7-9 and TRBJ2-7, with D perhaps matching TRBD2 (6 bases). The germline V gene has CDR1 SEHNR and CDR2 FQNEAQ (reference sequence). The CDR3 runs 16 residues. Trimming took 5 bases from V and 4 from J, leaving 21 bases between them. The CDR3 loop reads CASSHYRSKEGYEQYF. Written as DNA, the CDR3 is TGTGCCAGCAGCCATTACAGGTCCAAGGAGGGTTACGAGCAGTACTTC.

The rearrangement uses TRBV2 and TRBJ2-1; TRBD2 is a possible D gene (5 bases). Germline-derived CDR1 and CDR2 are SNHLY and FYNNEI. This CDR3 comprises 16 residues. Trimming took off 1 base at V and 4 bases at J, with 14 bases between the two ends. The CDR3 DNA sequence: TGTGCCAGCAGTGAAGAGGCCCTAGCTTTATACAATGAGCAGTTCTTC. It encodes CASSEEALALYNEQFF.

The rearrangement joins TRBV3-1 to TRBJ2-5, with TRBD2 identical over 8 bases. Germline V gene sequence: CDR1 LGHDT, CDR2 YNNKEL (reference sequence). The ends lost 1 base at V and 2 bases at J; junction bases unmatched: 9. This CDR3 has 17 amino acids. For the CDR3, the DNA is TGTGCCAGCAGCCAAGCCCAAGCGGGGGCCGATCAAGAGACCCAGTACTTC. Its protein is CASSQAQAGADQETQYF.

This clonotype was observed a few times. V gene TRBV7-9 combines with J gene TRBJ2-5, with a weak D call TRBD1 (5 bases). With the DNA end fitting TRBJ2-7 better, the J assignment may be wrong. Germline values: CDR1 SEHNR, CDR2 FQNEAQ (reference sequence). The CDR3 extends over 13 amino acids. CDR3 nucleotides: TGTGCCAGCAGCTTAGAGGCAGGGTCCGAGCAGTACTTC. It encodes CASSLEAGSEQYF.